The T cell receptor (beta chain) described here comes from a study of regulatory T cells in long-lasting Graves disease. This clonotype is labeled as medium-sized. For TCR beta, libraries came from iRepertoire HTBI primers and Arm-PCR of CDR3 regions. Each CDR3 protein gets one entry after TCRdb re-called the multiplex PCR reads with MiXCR. The profile shows under 300,000 distinct CDR3 sequences, over 20% of them singletons. The CDR3 is 13 amino acids. CDR1 and CDR2 from the germline V gene are MDHEN and SYDVKM. V dropped 1 base and J dropped 2 bases, with 5 bases sitting between them. This sample's time point: newly diagnosed GD, antithyroid drugs for less than 3 months. From RNA extracted from PBMCs, the TCR library was made.

V usage is TRBV28 and J usage is TRBJ2-5; D is ambiguous. This TCR was recovered from a female donor with Graves disease. The material sequenced was peripheral blood mononuclear cells (PBMCs), taken at new diagnosis, from a patient treated with antithyroid drugs. CDR3 coding DNA: TGTGCCAGCAGTTTATCAGAACAAGAGACCCAGTACTTC. This gives the protein CASSLSEQETQYF.